The 13 T cell receptor beta chains below all came from one sample that was sequenced in a study of cytomegalovirus exposure and HLA in healthy donors. With 60 Vbeta and 13 Jbeta primers, the PCR was carried out. Only in-frame clones appear in the TCRdb table, and some are missing; sequencing was by immunoSEQ multiplex PCR. In all, the sample yields over 55,000 clones. The sample comprised PBMCs. The receptors stem from a boy younger than 18 in good health and CMV-seronegative.

CDR3 nucleotide sequence: TGTGCCAGCAGCCCCACCAATCGACAGGGGGCGAAGTATGGCTACACCTTC. Translated: CASSPTNRQGAKYGYTF. The chain has TRBV7-3 and TRBJ1-2, with 10 bases that match TRBD1. The V and J ends lost 5 bases and 5 bases, in that order; junction bases with no gene match: 14. The CDR3 length is 17 residues. CDR1 is SGHTA and CDR2 is FQGTGA in the germline V gene.

Written as DNA, the CDR3 is TGTGCCAGCAGTTACCTAGCGGGGGGGCCGACAGATACGCAGTATTTT. Translated, it gives CASSYLAGGPTDTQYF. The chain combines TRBV6-5 with TRBJ2-3, with 12 bases lining up with TRBD2. CDR1 is MNHEY and CDR2 is SVGAGI in the germline V gene. There are 16 residues in the CDR3. V trimming: 2 bases; J trimming: 3 bases; junction bases outside the gene matches: 3.

The CDR3 bases are TGTGCCAGCAGCCCGCGTGGCAGTGCGGACTATGGCTACACCTTC. Translated, it gives CASSPRGSADYGYTF. The V call is TRBV11-2, the J call TRBJ1-2; D not resolved. Trimming removed 5 bases at V and 3 bases at J, with 16 bases between. The CDR3 runs to 15 residues. CDR1 and CDR2 (germline): SGHAT, FQNNGV.

The V call is TRBV7-6, the J call TRBJ1-2; D possibly corresponds to TRBD1 (5 bases). CDR3 length: 13 residues. V lost 1 base and J 2 bases, leaving 5 bases between the germline ends. Germline CDR1 reads SGHVS; CDR2 reads FNYEAQ. The CDR3 sequence: CASSLGTNYGYTF. CDR3 DNA: TGTGCCAGCAGCTTAGGGACAAACTATGGCTACACCTTC.

This sequence joins TRBV29-1 and TRBJ2-5; TRBD2 is a possible D gene (6 bases). The CDR3 contains 13 residues. In germline, CDR1 is SQVTM, CDR2 ANQGSEA. V was pared by 6 bases and J by 5 bases, with 16 bases between. The CDR3 DNA sequence: TGCAGCGTCAGACCCGGGGGAGGTGAGACCCAGTACTTC. This sequence encodes CSVRPGGGETQYF.

This rearrangement joins TRBV19 to TRBJ1-6; no reliable D call. V was pared by 5 bases and J by 7 bases, with 9 bases between. The V gene's germline CDR1 is LNHDA and CDR2 SQIVND (reference sequence). The CDR3 runs 13 residues. CDR3 coding DNA: TGTGCCAGTAGTCTCGACGGGAATTCACCCCTCCACTTT. This sequence encodes CASSLDGNSPLHF.

V and J are TRBV6-5 and TRBJ1-4, with D possibly being TRBD1 (5 bases). The CDR3 is 15 amino acids. The V end was cut by 6 bases, the J end by 0 bases, with 11 bases between. Germline assignment: CDR1 MNHEY and CDR2 SVGAGI. For the CDR3, the DNA is TGTGCCAGCAGCCGCGGGGGGGCAACTAATGAAAAACTGTTTTTT. Translating gives CASSRGGATNEKLFF.

The gene calls are TRBV7-2 and TRBJ2-1; 7 positions agree with TRBD2. The ends lost 5 bases at V and 6 bases at J; junction bases unmatched: 16. Germline V gene lookup returns CDR1 SGHTA and CDR2 FQGNSA. The CDR3 length is 17 residues. CDR3 region: CASSHSIGGSPSNEQFF. DNA for the CDR3: TGTGCCAGCAGCCATTCTATTGGCGGGAGCCCCTCCAATGAGCAGTTCTTC.

The V gene is TRBV7-2, the J gene TRBJ1-2, with D possibly being TRBD1 (6 bases). Trimming took 5 bases from V and 8 from J, leaving 18 bases between them. CDR3 size: 14 residues. Germline CDR1 SGHTA, CDR2 FQGNSA. This CDR3 reads CASSIRDTSAGYTF. The CDR3 DNA reads as TGTGCCAGCAGCATTCGGGACACATCCGCCGGCTACACCTTC.

The chain combines TRBV20-1 with TRBJ1-6; maybe TRBD1 (5 bases). Trimming pared 6 bases from V and 11 bases from J, leaving 11 bases between. Germline V CDR1 and CDR2: DFQATT, SNEGSKA (reference sequence). The CDR3 length is 11 residues. The CDR3 reads CSAGLAAPLHF. The CDR3 nucleotides read TGCAGTGCGGGACTGGCGGCACCCCTCCACTTT.

The V call is TRBV5-6, the J call TRBJ1-1; weak D call: TRBD1 (5 bases). The germline V gene encodes CDR1 SGHDT and CDR2 YYEEEE. This CDR3 comprises 12 residues. Trimming pared 9 bases from V and 4 bases from J, leaving 13 bases between. CDR3 DNA: TGTGCCACTTCGGGGCGGGGCACTGAAGCTTTCTTT. Translation gives CATSGRGTEAFF.

This rearrangement joins TRBV2 to TRBJ1-2; TRBD1 agrees at 7 bases. V lost 4 bases to trimming and J lost 5 bases; unmatched junction nucleotides: 13. The CDR3 totals 16 residues. Germline assignment: CDR1 SNHLY and CDR2 FYNNEI. The CDR3 loop reads CASSGLGTVPLYGYTF. The CDR3 region has the DNA TGTGCCAGCAGTGGTCTTGGGACAGTTCCTCTATATGGCTACACCTTC.

The chain has TRBV18 and TRBJ1-5, with 7 bases that match TRBD1. Trimming cost V 5 bases and J 5 bases; bases outside gene matches: 3. CDR3 length: 13 residues. Germline-derived CDR1 and CDR2 are KGHSH and LQKENI. The CDR3 DNA is TGTGCCAGCTCAACCGACAGGGATCAGCCCCAGCATTTT. Protein product: CASSTDRDQPQHF.